These 25 T cell receptor beta chains came from one sample sequenced in a study of cytomegalovirus exposure and HLA in healthy donors. 60 Vbeta and 13 Jbeta primers were used in PCR. The protocol was immunoSEQ multiplex PCR, while the TCRdb copy is restricted to in-frame clones and leaves out a portion. The sample holds approximately 220,000 clones, approximately 78% seen once. The material sequenced was PBMCs. The receptors originated from a man aged 25 to 45 in good health and CMV-seronegative.

V is TRBV4-2 and J is TRBJ1-3; the match to TRBD1 covers 11 bases. The V gene end was trimmed by 1 base and the J gene end by 4 bases; junction bases not matched to a gene: 6. CDR3 length: 17 amino acids. From germline, CDR1 is LGHNA and CDR2 YNFKEQ. CDR3 in DNA: TGTGCCAGCAGCCAAGGGGGACAGGGGGTATTAGGAAACACCATATATTTT. Translation gives CASSQGGQGVLGNTIYF.

The chain carries TRBV28 and TRBJ1-1; TRBD1 agrees at 7 bases. Germline V lookup: CDR1 MDHEN, CDR2 SYDVKM. The CDR3 extends over 19 amino acids. V dropped 6 bases and J dropped 4; count of bases not matched to a gene: 23. CDR3 bases: TGTGCCAGCAGCCCCGGGGACATCATTGACAGGGCCGACGCCACTGAAGCTTTCTTT. This gives the protein CASSPGDIIDRADATEAFF. Filled out from reference TRBV28 and TRBJ1-1, the complete variable domain reads DVKVTQSSRYLVKRTGEKVFLECVQDMDHENMFWYRQDPGLGLRLIYFSYDVKMKEKGDIPEGYSVSREKKERFSLILESASTNQTSMYLCASSPGDIIDRADATEAFFGQGTRLTVV.

The rearrangement uses TRBV5-1 and TRBJ1-4; D not certain. Between the trimmed V and J ends, which lost 5 bases and 7 bases, there was a span of 15 bases. Germline CDR1 and CDR2: SGHRS and YFSETQ. The CDR3 is made up of 14 amino acids. CDR3 loop: CASRPGSVSEKLFF. CDR3 sequence (DNA): TGCGCCAGCAGGCCAGGTTCAGTTAGTGAAAAACTGTTTTTT.

This clone has a handful of counts. V usage is TRBV6-5 and J usage is TRBJ2-7; maybe TRBD2 (5 bases). V lost 0 bases, J lost 0 bases, and 9 bases lay in between. The CDR3 is 15 residues long. Germline V gene data show CDR1 as MNHEY and CDR2 as SVGAGI. In nucleotides, the CDR3 is TGTGCCAGCAGTTACTCGCCGGGGAGCTCCTACGAGCAGTACTTC. Translation: CASSYSPGSSYEQYF.

This clone appeared a few times. This chain connects TRBV6-5 to TRBJ1-4; tentative D call: TRBD1 (5 bases). Germline lookup yields CDR1 MNHEY and CDR2 SVGAGI. V lost 4 bases and J 5 bases, leaving 11 bases between the germline ends. This CDR3 has 14 residues. DNA of the CDR3: TGTGCCAGCAGTTCGCGGGGGTTCAATGAAAAACTGTTTTTT. Protein: CASSSRGFNEKLFF.

This clone was detected only once. This chain uses TRBV9 with TRBJ2-7; 9 bases agree with TRBD1. Trimming took 0 bases from V and 3 from J; bases not matched to a gene: 7. Germline V gene lookup returns CDR1 SGDLS and CDR2 YYNGEE. This CDR3 is 16 amino acids long. Written as DNA, the CDR3 is TGTGCCAGCAGCGTAGACGTGGGGACAGGGAACTACGAGCAGTACTTC. Translating it yields CASSVDVGTGNYEQYF.

The chain has TRBV5-1 and TRBJ2-3; 9 positions match TRBD2. The CDR3 has 15 amino acids. Germline V lookup: CDR1 SGHRS, CDR2 YFSETQ. The ends lost 2 bases at V and 2 bases at J; junction bases unmatched: 3. CDR3 sequence: CASSLLAGDTDTQYF. CDR3 nucleotides: TGCGCCAGCAGCTTATTAGCGGGAGACACAGATACGCAGTATTTT.

This sequence joins TRBV5-6 and TRBJ2-2; TRBD2 aligns across 7 bases. The CDR3 is 15 residues long. The V gene end was trimmed by 4 bases and the J gene end by 6 bases; junction bases not matched to a gene: 9. Germline V gene lookup returns CDR1 SGHDT and CDR2 YYEEEE. The CDR3, as DNA: TGTGCCAGCAGCCCTGGAGAGGGGAGGGCCGGGGAGCTGTTTTTT. Translation gives CASSPGEGRAGELFF. Full variable domain (rest looked up from reference TRBV5-6 and TRBJ2-2): DAGVTQSPTHLIKTRGQQVTLRCSPKSGHDTVSWYQQALGQGPQFIFQYYEEEERQRGNFPDRFSGHQFPNYSSELNVNALLLGDSALYLCASSPGEGRAGELFFGEGSRLTVL.

CDR3 in amino acids: CASSAGGLRTDTQYF. The CDR3 DNA reads TGTGCCAGCAGTGCCGGGGGGCTACGCACAGATACGCAGTATTTT. The chain couples TRBV2 to TRBJ2-3; D is perhaps TRBD2 (7 bases). With 4 bases removed from V and 1 base from J, the gap between germline ends came to 12 bases. The CDR3 is 15 amino acids. Germline CDR1 reads SNHLY; CDR2 reads FYNNEI. The full variable domain, in which reference TRBV2 and TRBJ2-3 provide the parts outside the CDR3, is EPEVTQTPSHQVTQMGQEVILRCVPISNHLYFYWYRQILGQKVEFLVSFYNNEISEKSEIFDDQFSVERPDGSNFTLKIRSTKLEDSAMYFCASSAGGLRTDTQYFGPGTRLTVL.

The chain combines TRBV7-9 with TRBJ1-2; D may be TRBD1 (6 bases). V was shortened by 5 bases and J by 6 bases, with 16 bases between the two germline ends. This CDR3 spans 14 amino acids. Per germline, CDR1 SEHNR and CDR2 FQNEAQ (reference sequence). This chain's CDR3 is CASSGVEGVDGYTF. CDR3 nucleotide sequence: TGTGCCAGCAGCGGGGTTGAGGGGGTGGATGGCTACACCTTC.

Of note for this clone: One junction end does not reproduce the germline sequence, and a read error may be involved. The chain uses TRBV7-9 and TRBJ2-1; 7 bases are a match to TRBD1. The CDR3 covers 15 residues. Germline values: CDR1 SEHNR, CDR2 FQNEAQ (reference sequence). CDR3 in amino acids: CSSSSGQSSYNEQFF. For the CDR3, the DNA is TGTTCCAGCAGCTCGGGACAGAGCTCCTACAATGAGCAGTTCTTC.

The chain joins TRBV6-5 to TRBJ1-2; D may be TRBD1 (5 bases). The CDR3 is made up of 12 amino acids. Per the germline V gene, CDR1 is MNHEY and CDR2 is SVGAGI. Between the trimmed V and J ends, which lost 6 bases and 3 bases, there was a span of 8 bases. The CDR3 protein is CASSSTDYGYTF. The DNA of the CDR3 is TGTGCCAGCAGCTCGACAGACTATGGCTACACCTTC.

This rearrangement joins TRBV5-6 to TRBJ2-7; 13 bases fit TRBD2. The J segment lost 12 bases and the V segment lost 4 bases, leaving 7 bases of the junction unmatched. Germline V gene lookup returns CDR1 SGHDT and CDR2 YYEEEE. This CDR3 is built from 13 residues. The CDR3 loop reads CASSLRTSGGPYF. In DNA, the CDR3 is TGTGCCAGCAGCCTGCGGACTAGCGGGGGCCCGTACTTC. The whole variable domain, remainder taken from reference TRBV5-6 and TRBJ2-7, is DAGVTQSPTHLIKTRGQQVTLRCSPKSGHDTVSWYQQALGQGPQFIFQYYEEEERQRGNFPDRFSGHQFPNYSSELNVNALLLGDSALYLCASSLRTSGGPYFGPGTRLTVT.

V is TRBV18 and J is TRBJ2-3, with a possible D match to TRBD2 (5 bases). V gave up 0 bases and J gave up 2 bases, with 18 bases separating them. The CDR3 is 18 amino acids. Per germline, CDR1 KGHSH and CDR2 LQKENI. CDR3 sequence (DNA): TGTGCCAGCTCACCACCACTAGACGAAAACTGGTCCACAGATACGCAGTATTTT. Amino acids: CASSPPLDENWSTDTQYF.

The chain joins TRBV2 to TRBJ2-3; 11 positions match TRBD2. This CDR3 region has 14 residues. Per the germline V gene, CDR1 is SNHLY and CDR2 is FYNNEI. The V and J ends lost 5 bases and 7 bases, in that order; junction bases with no gene match: 5. In DNA, the CDR3 is TGTGCCAGCAGTCTAGCGGGGGGCGTGAATACGCAGTATTTT. It yields the protein CASSLAGGVNTQYF.

This clone was seen a few times. This chain links TRBV7-2 with TRBJ2-5, with 8 bases aligning to TRBD2. The CDR3 covers 18 residues. Germline V gives CDR1 SGHTA, CDR2 FQGNSA. Trimming took 5 bases from V and 5 from J; bases not matched to a gene: 19. The CDR3 coding sequence is TGTGCCAGCAGCGGAAAACGGGGGGGAGGGGAGATGAAGGAGACCCAGTACTTC. Translated: CASSGKRGGGEMKETQYF.

V is TRBV2 and J is TRBJ2-3, with 14 bases matching TRBD2. Germline CDR1 SNHLY, CDR2 FYNNEI. The CDR3 has 16 amino acids. The J segment lost 5 bases and the V segment lost 5 bases, leaving 6 bases of the junction unmatched. For the CDR3, the DNA is TGTGCCAGCAGTCTACGGACTAGCGGGGGGATAGATACGCAGTATTTT. This encodes CASSLRTSGGIDTQYF.

The V and J genes are TRBV27 and TRBJ1-6; 8 bases map to TRBD1. This CDR3 is built from 19 residues. The V gene's germline CDR1 is MNHEY and CDR2 SMNVEV (reference sequence). V lost 3 bases and J lost 9; bases outside the gene matches: 19. The CDR3 spells CASSFRRTDGTGVSSPLHF. Here the CDR3 DNA reads TGTGCCAGCAGTTTTCGACGGACGGATGGGACAGGCGTTAGTTCACCCCTCCACTTT.

V gene TRBV10-1 combines with J gene TRBJ2-7; D might be TRBD1 (6 bases). Trimming removed 6 bases from V and 4 bases from J, with 22 bases in between. CDR3 length: 16 residues. Looked up from germline, CDR1 is WNHNN and CDR2 is SYGVQD (reference sequence). Here the CDR3 DNA reads TGCGCCAGCAGCCCTCCCGACAGGCGCCCTACGTACGAGCAGTACTTC. Its protein is CASSPPDRRPTYEQYF.

The V call is TRBV7-9, the J call TRBJ2-7; possible D gene TRBD1, 5 bases. Germline CDR1 reads SEHNR; CDR2 reads FQNEAQ (reference sequence). This CDR3 comprises 12 residues. Trimming stripped 5 bases from V and 7 bases from J, with 12 bases between. The DNA of the CDR3 is TGTGCCAGCAGCCTCGGCGGACAAGAGCAGTACTTC. Protein sequence: CASSLGGQEQYF. The variable domain in full, completed from reference TRBV7-9 and TRBJ2-7, reads DTGVSQNPRHKITKRGQNVTFRCDPISEHNRLYWYRQTLGQGPEFLTYFQNEAQLEKSRLLSDRFSAERPKGSFSTLEIQRTEQGDSAMYLCASSLGGQEQYFGPGTRLTVT.

The table lists this clone with a few counts. The chain combines TRBV7-3 with TRBJ1-2; weak D call: TRBD1 (6 bases). The CDR3 totals 13 residues. The V gene's germline CDR1 is SGHTA and CDR2 FQGTGA. Trimming stripped 5 bases from V and 7 bases from J, with 14 bases between. The CDR3: CASSLSPGVGYTF. The DNA of the CDR3 is TGTGCCAGCAGCCTCTCCCCAGGGGTTGGCTACACCTTC.

For the CDR3, the DNA is TGTGCCAGCAGCTCCTCTCCGACAGGGAAGCACACTGAAGCTTTCTTT. Translated: CASSSSPTGKHTEAFF. This chain joins TRBV9 and TRBJ1-1; 7 nucleotides agree with TRBD1. CDR1 is SGDLS, CDR2 YYNGEE, per germline. With 4 bases clipped from V and 3 bases from J, the junction kept 12 bases outside the gene matches. The CDR3 spans 16 residues.

The chain couples TRBV19 to TRBJ2-7; 8 nucleotides align to TRBD1. Germline values: CDR1 LNHDA, CDR2 SQIVND (reference sequence). CDR3 length equals 13 residues. After removal of 6 bases from V and 2 bases from J, the junction contained 3 bases not matched to a gene. The CDR3 region is CASSLDRAYEQYF. DNA for the CDR3: TGTGCCAGTAGCCTGGACAGGGCCTACGAGCAGTACTTC.

This chain joins TRBV7-2 and TRBJ2-3, with 10 bases matching TRBD2. Losses at the gene ends were 7 bases for V and 7 bases for J; bases not matched to a gene: 8. The germline V gene encodes CDR1 SGHTA and CDR2 FQGNSA. CDR3 length: 14 amino acids. In DNA, the CDR3 is TGTGCCAGCAACTCTAATAGCGGGGGGAATACGCAGTATTTT. Residues: CASNSNSGGNTQYF.

This clone was recorded once. The V and J genes are TRBV2 and TRBJ2-5; tentative D call: TRBD1 (5 bases). The CDR3 has 12 residues. Germline V CDR1 and CDR2: SNHLY, FYNNEI. Trimming cost V 8 bases and J 4 bases, with 11 bases left between them. The CDR3 nucleotides read TGTGCCAGCGTAACAGGCCGAGAGACCCAGTACTTC. This codes for CASVTGRETQYF.